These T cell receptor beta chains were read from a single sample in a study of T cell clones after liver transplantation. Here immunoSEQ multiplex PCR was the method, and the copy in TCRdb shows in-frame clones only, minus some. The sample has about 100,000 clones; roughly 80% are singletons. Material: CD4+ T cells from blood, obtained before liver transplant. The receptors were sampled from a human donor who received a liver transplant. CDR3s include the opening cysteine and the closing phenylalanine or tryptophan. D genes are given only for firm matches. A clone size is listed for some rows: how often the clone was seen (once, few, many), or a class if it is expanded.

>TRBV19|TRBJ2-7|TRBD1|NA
CATSRTGGSYEQYF
TGTGCCACCAGTCGGACAGGGGGATCCTACGAGCAGTACTTC
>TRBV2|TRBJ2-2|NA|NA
CASSEIRLTGELFF
TGTGCCAGCAGTGAAATTAGGTTGACCGGGGAGCTGTTTTTT
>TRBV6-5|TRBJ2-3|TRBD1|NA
CASSLTGIPSTDTQYF
TGTGCCAGCAGTTTGACAGGGATTCCTAGCACAGATACGCAGTATTTT
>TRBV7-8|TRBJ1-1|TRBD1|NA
CASSPGTETMNTEAFF
TGTGCCAGCAGCCCCGGGACAGAAACAATGAACACTGAAGCTTTCTTT
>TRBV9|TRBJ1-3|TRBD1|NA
CASSAQGGASGNTIYF
TGTGCCAGCAGCGCCCAGGGGGGTGCCTCTGGAAACACCATATATTTT
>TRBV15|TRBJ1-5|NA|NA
CATSRVGSGGDQPQHF
TGTGCCACCAGCAGGGTCGGTTCGGGGGGCGATCAGCCCCAGCATTTT
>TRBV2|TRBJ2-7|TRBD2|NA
CASSEPGAGNGREQYF
TGTGCCAGCAGTGAACCGGGAGCGGGGAACGGCAGAGAGCAGTACTTC
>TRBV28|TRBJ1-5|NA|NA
CASSFRVLSNQPQHF
TGTGCCAGCAGTTTTAGGGTGTTAAGCAATCAGCCCCAGCATTTT
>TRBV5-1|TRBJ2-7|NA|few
CASSLVERATDEQYF
TGCGCCAGCAGCTTAGTGGAAAGGGCTACAGACGAGCAGTACTTC
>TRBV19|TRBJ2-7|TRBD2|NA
CASSIQDGREQYF
TGTGCCAGTAGTATTCAGGACGGGAGGGAGCAGTACTTC
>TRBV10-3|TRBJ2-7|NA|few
CAISESTRGNEQYF
TGTGCCATCAGTGAGTCGACTAGGGGAAACGAGCAGTACTTC
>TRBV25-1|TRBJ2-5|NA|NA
CASSEIGGPSQETQYF
TGTGCCAGCAGTGAAATAGGGGGTCCCAGCCAAGAGACCCAGTACTTC
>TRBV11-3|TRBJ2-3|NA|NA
CASSLAVTDTQYF
TGTGCCAGCAGCTTAGCAGTCACAGATACGCAGTATTTT
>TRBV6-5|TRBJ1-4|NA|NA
CASSSFQTAEKLFF
TGTGCCAGCAGTTCTTTTCAGACGGCCGAAAAACTGTTTTTT
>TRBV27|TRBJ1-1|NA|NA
CASSLKGLNTEAFF
TGTGCCAGCAGTTTAAAGGGCTTGAACACTGAAGCTTTCTTT
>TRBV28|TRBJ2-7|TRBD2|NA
CASSLSGSYHYEQYF
TGTGCCAGCAGTCTTAGCGGGAGTTACCACTACGAGCAGTACTTC